This TCR beta chain was documented in a study of Ad26.COV2.S vaccination and SARS-CoV-2 variants. Turning to the study itself: It was the COV1001 Ad26.COV2.S trial arm that included the donor. Recipients of Ad26.COV2.S got it intramuscularly, once or twice 56 days apart. Study results and caveats: Spike-specific TCR breadth in vaccine recipients exceeded that seen in placebo recipients. TCR breadth and depth estimates may have understated total T cell responses.

Clones were read by immunoSEQ multiplex PCR, and TCRdb kept only the in-frame ones, dropping some. The sample gives about 430,000 clones, over 75% of which show up once; over 9% is in the top ten. With respect to this clone: Its target is unknown.

Treatment indicated: about 20 received Ad26.COV2.S at low or high dose, single or two shots; several received placebo; per-sample allocation not given. At day 63 after the first vaccine or placebo injection, samples were drawn. In germline, CDR1 is SGHAT, CDR2 FQNNGV. This CDR3 is built from 15 residues. Trimming removed 3 bases at V and 2 bases at J, with 14 bases between. The sequence was obtained from a person between 18 and 65 years old who received the Ad26.COV2.S COVID-19 vaccine or a placebo. The genes are TRBV11-2 and TRBJ2-7; no clear D. The starting material was peripheral blood, obtained in a trial of Ad26.COV2.S vaccine versus placebo. For the CDR3, the DNA is TGTGCCAGCAGCTTTCTTACTACATTCCCCTACGAGCAGTACTTC. Protein product: CASSFLTTFPYEQYF.